A selection of T cell receptor beta chains follows, all from one sample in a study of cytomegalovirus exposure and HLA in healthy donors. Profiling relied on immunoSEQ multiplex PCR, and the TCRdb table lists in-frame clones only, not all of them. The sample includes 150,000 to 200,000 clones, roughly 86% of them seen just once. The sample taken for sequencing was PBMCs. The source of these receptors is a woman between 18 and 29 years old in good health and CMV-seronegative. Each CDR3 is given with its conserved first and last residue. The D gene is left open where the match is weak. Expanded clones are given a class, and other clones once, few, many or no size at all.

cdr3_aa,cdr3_nt,cdr3_length,v_call,d_call,j_call,clone_size
CASSLASGGVYEQFF,TGTGCCAGCAGCTTAGCTAGCGGGGGGGTTTATGAGCAGTTCTTC,15,TRBV11-2,TRBD2,TRBJ2-1,few
CASSFRTGINGYTF,TGTGCCAGCAGCTTCCGGACAGGGATCAATGGCTACACCTTC,14,TRBV5-8,TRBD1,TRBJ1-2,NA
CASSEAADTQYF,TGCGCCAGCAGTGAGGCAGCAGATACGCAGTATTTT,12,TRBV10-1,NA,TRBJ2-3,NA
CASRSNQHTPYGYTF,TGTGCCAGCAGATCCAACCAACACACCCCGTATGGCTACACCTTC,15,TRBV6-5,NA,TRBJ1-2,NA
CASFSSNTEAFF,TGTGCCAGCTTCTCGAGCAACACTGAAGCTTTCTTT,12,TRBV6-5,NA,TRBJ1-1,once
CASTRSGTSRYEQYF,TGTGCCAGCACCCGTAGTGGGACTAGTCGGTACGAGCAGTACTTC,15,TRBV9,TRBD2,TRBJ2-7,NA
CASSLGDTWGAGYTF,TGCGCCAGCAGCTTGGGAGATACGTGGGGAGCTGGCTACACCTTC,15,TRBV5-1,NA,TRBJ1-2,NA
CSARDTYEQYF,TGCAGTGCTAGAGATACCTACGAGCAGTACTTC,11,TRBV20-1,NA,TRBJ2-7,few
CAGETNTEAFF,TGTGCCGGGGAGACGAACACTGAAGCTTTCTTT,11,TRBV30,NA,TRBJ1-1,NA
CASSATEYSNQPQHF,TGTGCCAGCAGCGCCACAGAGTATAGCAATCAGCCCCAGCATTTT,15,TRBV9,NA,TRBJ1-5,once
CASSVQGYEQYF,TGCGCCAGCAGCGTACAGGGCTACGAGCAGTACTTC,12,TRBV5-1,NA,TRBJ2-7,NA
CASSESGGPDTEAFF,TGTGCCAGCAGTGAATCAGGAGGGCCGGACACTGAAGCTTTCTTT,15,TRBV25-1,NA,TRBJ1-1,NA
CAISDFGEKAFF,TGTGCCATCAGTGATTTCGGAGAAAAAGCTTTCTTT,12,TRBV10-3,NA,TRBJ1-1,NA
CASSDTGLNYEQYF,TGTGCCAGCAGCGACACAGGGTTGAACTACGAGCAGTACTTC,14,TRBV7-9,NA,TRBJ2-7,few
CASTRGGLAGLDTQYF,TGTGCCAGCACCCGCGGGGGACTAGCGGGACTAGATACGCAGTATTTT,16,TRBV9,TRBD2,TRBJ2-3,NA
CASTLAGGPSEQFF,TGTGCCAGCACCCTAGCGGGGGGGCCGAGTGAGCAGTTCTTC,14,TRBV4-2,TRBD2,TRBJ2-1,NA
CASSRQRNTEAFF,TGTGCCAGCTCCCGACAGAGGAACACTGAAGCTTTCTTT,13,TRBV18,NA,TRBJ1-1,NA
CASSPRQAGYEQYF,TGTGCCAGTAGCCCCCGACAGGCGGGCTACGAGCAGTACTTC,14,TRBV19,NA,TRBJ2-7,NA